This T cell receptor (beta chain) was identified in a study of regulatory T cells in long-lasting Graves disease. Overall study findings and caveats: The TCR repertoire of persistent Graves' patients was less diverse than that of newly diagnosed ones. Newly diagnosed patients shared about a thousand public clonotypes; persistent patients shared a few thousand.

This clonotype has ten or more counts. What it binds is not known. Library construction for TCR beta used iRepertoire HTBI primers and Arm-PCR of CDR3 regions. Authors' processing steps: About 62 TRBV and approximately 13 TRBJ segments were identified across samples. Using its own MiXCR run on the multiplex PCR reads, TCRdb lists one record per CDR3 protein. TCRdb, not the authors, supplied the V and J calls. The table shows 320,000 or so distinct CDR3 sequences, with 15% to 20% occurring only once. The V gene lost 7 bases and the J gene lost 0 bases, with 15 bases spanning the gap. Germline CDR1 MNHNS, CDR2 SASEGT. The CDR3 runs to 15 residues. Time point specified: newly diagnosed GD, antithyroid drugs for less than 3 months. RNA extracted from PBMCs served as the sequencing template. Diagnoses of Graves' disease were made by American Thyroid Association guidelines.

Sequences were derived from peripheral blood mononuclear cells (PBMCs), sampled at new diagnosis, from a patient treated with antithyroid drugs. The receptor's source is a female donor with Graves disease. This chain joins TRBV6-1 and TRBJ1-1, with no clear D. This chain's CDR3 is CASNGEWAMNTEAFF. The CDR3 DNA reads as TGTGCCAGCAATGGGGAGTGGGCCATGAACACTGAAGCTTTCTTT.